Presented here are 15 T cell receptor beta chains from one specimen sequenced in a study of regulatory T cells in long-lasting Graves disease. TCR beta libraries were built with iRepertoire HTBI primers and Arm-PCR of CDR3 regions. From the multiplex PCR reads, TCRdb called clonotypes with MiXCR, one entry per CDR3 protein. Among 400,000 to 550,000 distinct CDR3 sequences listed, roughly 15% were seen once. Described time point: newly diagnosed GD, antithyroid drugs for less than 3 months. PBMCs provided the RNA from which the TCR library was made. These data were likewise used in another study, on T cells in Graves' hyperthyroidism and ophthalmopathy.

The sequences come from peripheral blood mononuclear cells (PBMCs), collected at new diagnosis, from a patient treated with antithyroid drugs. The receptors originated from a young woman with Graves disease.

This clonotype was counted only a few times. The chain recombines TRBV4-1 with TRBJ1-4, with D hard to call. Trimming stripped 4 bases from V and 0 bases from J, with 15 bases between. Germline CDR1 is MGHRA and CDR2 is YSYEKL. The CDR3 runs to 17 residues. The CDR3 reads CASSPVADDPTNEKLFF. The CDR3 DNA sequence: TGCGCCAGCAGCCCGGTGGCAGACGACCCAACTAATGAAAAACTGTTTTTT.

In its sample, this clonotype was seen a few times. The J gene is TRBJ2-1, the V gene TRBV29-1; 7 bases are shared with TRBD1. The CDR3 consists of 16 residues. The V and J ends lost 5 bases and 3 bases, in that order; junction bases with no gene match: 13. Germline V gene lookup returns CDR1 SQVTM and CDR2 ANQGSEA. CDR3 sequence: CSVTPPGPGGYNEQFF. The CDR3 bases are TGCAGCGTTACCCCCCCGGGGCCAGGGGGCTACAATGAGCAGTTCTTC.

This chain uses TRBV20-1 with TRBJ2-7, with 7 bases that match TRBD1. Germline V gene lookup returns CDR1 DFQATT and CDR2 SNEGSKA (reference sequence). The J segment lost 4 bases and the V segment lost 5 bases, leaving 11 bases of the junction unmatched. The CDR3 is 14 amino acids. CDR3 nucleotides: TGCAGTGCTCCGGGACAGATGATTAGTTACGAGCAGTACTTC. Translation: CSAPGQMISYEQYF.

The CDR3 DNA follows: TGTGCCAGCAGTCCACAGGGGGCTAATTCACCCCTCCACTTT. It codes for CASSPQGANSPLHF. The chain uses TRBV7-9 and TRBJ1-6; the match to TRBD1 covers 9 bases. Germline CDR1 and CDR2: SEHNR and FQNEAQ (reference sequence). Trimming removed 6 bases from V and 6 bases from J; junction bases left unmatched: 3. The CDR3 loop spans 14 amino acids.

This clonotype was picked up a small number of times. The CDR3 reads CASSDGWSGNTIYF. CDR3 nucleotides: TGTGCCAGCAGTGACGGGTGGTCTGGAAACACCATATATTTT. V gene TRBV2 combines with J gene TRBJ1-3, with D uncertain. Germline V lookup: CDR1 SNHLY, CDR2 FYNNEI. V was shortened by 3 bases and J by 1 base, with 7 bases between the two germline ends. The CDR3 spans 14 residues. Drawing the rest from reference TRBV2 and TRBJ1-3, the complete variable domain is EPEVTQTPSHQVTQMGQEVILRCVPISNHLYFYWYRQILGQKVEFLVSFYNNEISEKSEIFDDQFSVERPDGSNFTLKIRSTKLEDSAMYFCASSDGWSGNTIYFGEGSWLTVV.

The chain links TRBV20-1 to TRBJ2-3; 10 bases align to TRBD2. Unmatched junction bases numbered 2, after V lost 3 bases and J lost 5 bases. Germline assignment: CDR1 DFQATT and CDR2 SNEGSKA (reference sequence). The CDR3 consists of 13 residues. The CDR3 nucleotides read TGCAGTGCTAGGGGACTAGCGATAGATACGCAGTATTTT. It yields the protein CSARGLAIDTQYF.

This clonotype appeared many times. Sequence at one end of the junction differs from germline and may be a read error. The chain couples TRBV12-3 or TRBV12-4 to TRBJ2-5; weak D call: TRBD2 (7 bases). The CDR3 is 13 amino acids. CDR3 sequence (DNA): TGTGCCAGCAGGTTAGGGGGGGGGGAGACCCAGTACTTC. This encodes CASRLGGGETQYF.

This clonotype was detected many times. The V and J genes are TRBV20-1 and TRBJ2-7; 10 positions match TRBD2. V dropped 6 bases and J dropped 2; count of bases not matched to a gene: 4. The CDR3 is 13 amino acids. Per the germline V gene, CDR1 is DFQATT and CDR2 is SNEGSKA (reference sequence). Here the CDR3 DNA reads TGCAGTGCGTCACTAGCGGGACCCTACGAGCAGTACTTC. Amino acids: CSASLAGPYEQYF.

The genes are TRBV20-1 and TRBJ1-6; TRBD1 might be the D (5 bases). The CDR3 is made up of 16 amino acids. Germline CDR1 and CDR2: DFQATT and SNEGSKA (reference sequence). V lost 1 base and J lost 6, with 16 bases in between. The CDR3: CSARAIGDSLNSPLHF. The CDR3 nucleotides read TGCAGTGCTAGAGCTATTGGCGACAGCCTTAATTCACCCCTCCACTTT.

This clonotype was found a few times. This chain joins TRBV20-1 and TRBJ1-1, with TRBD1 as a possible D gene (5 bases). The CDR3 spans 12 residues. Germline V CDR1 and CDR2: DFQATT, SNEGSKA (reference sequence). V was cut by 1 base and J by 11 bases, with 14 bases left in between. Written as DNA, the CDR3 is TGCAGTGCTAGAGGAGGTGGGAAGGGGGCTTTCTTT. Amino acids: CSARGGGKGAFF.

The table lists this clonotype with many counts. The rearrangement joins TRBV12-3 or TRBV12-4 to TRBJ2-7; D gene ambiguous. The CDR3 covers 13 residues. Trimming cost V 5 bases and J 4 bases, with 12 bases left between them. The CDR3 bases are TGTGCCAGCAGTGTCCCCTTCGGGTACGAGCAGTACTTC. Translation: CASSVPFGYEQYF.

In its sample, this clonotype was seen a few times. The V gene is TRBV20-1, the J gene TRBJ2-5, with D perhaps TRBD1 (7 bases). Trimming took off 7 bases at V and 5 bases at J, with 17 bases between the two ends. Germline V gene data show CDR1 as DFQATT and CDR2 as SNEGSKA (reference sequence). This CDR3 region has 13 residues. The chain's CDR3 is CSGGGGIWETQYF. CDR3 bases: TGCAGTGGAGGGGGCGGGATCTGGGAGACCCAGTACTTC.

This clonotype showed up just a few times. The chain links TRBV7-6 to TRBJ2-7, with a possible D match to TRBD2 (5 bases). V lost 6 bases to trimming and J lost 7 bases, with 19 bases between them. Germline lookup yields CDR1 SGHVS and CDR2 FNYEAQ. CDR3 length: 14 residues. CDR3 in amino acids: CASSPGLSTREQYF. The CDR3 nucleotides are TGTGCCAGCAGTCCCGGCCTCTCTACTAGGGAGCAGTACTTC.

This chain links TRBV9 with TRBJ1-1; the D is unclear. The V end was cut by 0 bases, the J end by 10 bases, with 10 bases between. CDR1 and CDR2 from the germline V gene are SGDLS and YYNGEE. This CDR3 has 12 residues. The CDR3 spells CASSVGAGGAFF. The DNA for the CDR3 is TGTGCCAGCAGCGTAGGTGCAGGAGGAGCTTTCTTT.

In its sample, this clonotype was seen many times. This chain links TRBV2 with TRBJ2-7; no clear D gene. Trimming pared 4 bases from V and 7 bases from J, leaving 8 bases between. CDR3 length equals 11 residues. Germline CDR1 SNHLY, CDR2 FYNNEI. The DNA of the CDR3 is TGTGCCAGCAGTGGGCCTCTAGAGCAGTACTTC. This translates into CASSGPLEQYF.